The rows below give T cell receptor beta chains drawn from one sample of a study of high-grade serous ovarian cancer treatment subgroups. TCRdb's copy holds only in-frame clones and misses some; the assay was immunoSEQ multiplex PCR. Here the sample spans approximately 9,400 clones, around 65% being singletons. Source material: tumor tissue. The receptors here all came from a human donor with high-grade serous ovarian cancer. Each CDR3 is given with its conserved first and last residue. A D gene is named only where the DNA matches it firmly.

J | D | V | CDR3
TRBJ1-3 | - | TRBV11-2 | CASSLGGYGGISGNTIYF
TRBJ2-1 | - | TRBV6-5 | CASSRQGSYNEQFF
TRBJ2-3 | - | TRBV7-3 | CASSSGASTDTQYF
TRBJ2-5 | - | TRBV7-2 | CASSPLPGRSGQYF
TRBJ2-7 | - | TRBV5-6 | CASSLTWVSPYYEQYF
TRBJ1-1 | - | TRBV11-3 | CASSFGTEAFF
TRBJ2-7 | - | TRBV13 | CASSLVGGPLEQYF
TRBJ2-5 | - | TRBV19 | CASSTSEETQYF
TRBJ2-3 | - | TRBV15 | CATSRDPRDTQYF
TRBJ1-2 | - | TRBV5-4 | CASSLVGTGFNYGYTF
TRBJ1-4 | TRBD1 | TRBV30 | CAWRVGWTQGSGEKLFF
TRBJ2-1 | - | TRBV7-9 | CASSLAMENGEQFF
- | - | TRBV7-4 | CASSLGKPHEQYF
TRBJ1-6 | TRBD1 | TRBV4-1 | CASSQEDRGNNSPLHF
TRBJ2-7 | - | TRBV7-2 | CASSLDRGTEQYF
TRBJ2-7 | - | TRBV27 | CASRTSYEQYF
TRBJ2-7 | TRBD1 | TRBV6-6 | CASRRQGSDEQYF
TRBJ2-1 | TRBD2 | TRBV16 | CASSQSSGTSGRARSYNEQFF
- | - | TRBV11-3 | CASSLTPSYEQYF
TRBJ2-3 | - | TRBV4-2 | CASSQSRRGGADTQYF
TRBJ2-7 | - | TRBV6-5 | CASSYYFRGSYEQYF
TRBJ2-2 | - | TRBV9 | CASSQRDTGELFF